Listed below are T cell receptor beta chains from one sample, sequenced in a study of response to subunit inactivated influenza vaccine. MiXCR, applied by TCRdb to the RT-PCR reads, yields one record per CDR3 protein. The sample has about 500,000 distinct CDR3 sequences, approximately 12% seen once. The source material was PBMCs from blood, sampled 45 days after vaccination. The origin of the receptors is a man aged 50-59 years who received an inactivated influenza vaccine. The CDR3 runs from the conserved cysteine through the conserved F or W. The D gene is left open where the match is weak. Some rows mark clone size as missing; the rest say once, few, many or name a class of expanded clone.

CDR3 DNA: TGCGCCAGCAGCGAGACAGGGAACACCGGGGAGCTGTTTTTT
CDR3 protein: CASSETGNTGELFF
V gene: TRBV5-1
clone size: few
J gene: TRBJ2-2
D gene: NA
CDR3 length: 14

CDR3 DNA: TGTGCCAGCAGCTTAAGCCCCACAACAGGGATCGGGGAGCTGTTTTTT
CDR3 protein: CASSLSPTTGIGELFF
V gene: TRBV7-3
clone size: NA
J gene: TRBJ2-2
D gene: NA
CDR3 length: 16

CDR3 DNA: TGTGCCAGCAGCATCGGCCCTGAGCAGTTCTTC
CDR3 protein: CASSIGPEQFF
V gene: TRBV11-3
clone size: few
J gene: TRBJ2-1
D gene: NA
CDR3 length: 11

CDR3 DNA: TGTGCCAGCAGACACCATGCCATCAAGATGGGTGAGCAGTTCTTC
CDR3 protein: CASRHHAIKMGEQFF
V gene: TRBV11-2
clone size: NA
J gene: TRBJ2-1
D gene: NA
CDR3 length: 15

CDR3 DNA: TGTGCCAGCAGCAAGGGACTAGCGGGGGGGCCGGCAGATACGCAGTATTTT
CDR3 protein: CASSKGLAGGPADTQYF
V gene: TRBV5-4
clone size: few
J gene: TRBJ2-3
D gene: TRBD2
CDR3 length: 17

CDR3 DNA: TGTGCCAGCAGCTTGTTTACAGGGAGCTCCTACAATGAGCAGTTCTTC
CDR3 protein: CASSLFTGSSYNEQFF
V gene: TRBV5-5
clone size: many
J gene: TRBJ2-1
D gene: NA
CDR3 length: 16

CDR3 DNA: TGTGCCACCAGTGACTGGGACAGCAATCAGCCCCAGCATTTT
CDR3 protein: CATSDWDSNQPQHF
V gene: TRBV24-1
clone size: NA
J gene: TRBJ1-5
D gene: NA
CDR3 length: 14

CDR3 DNA: TGTGCCAGCAGCTCGGACAGTCCACATGGGGAGCAGTACTTC
CDR3 protein: CASSSDSPHGEQYF
V gene: TRBV13
clone size: few
J gene: TRBJ2-7
D gene: NA
CDR3 length: 14

CDR3 DNA: TGTGCCATCAGTGAAGAGGGGAGTAATTCACCCCTCCACTTT
CDR3 protein: CAISEEGSNSPLHF
V gene: TRBV10-3
clone size: few
J gene: TRBJ1-6
D gene: NA
CDR3 length: 14

CDR3 DNA: TGTGCCAGCAGCTGGGAGCTTACCTACGAGCAGTACTTC
CDR3 protein: CASSWELTYEQYF
V gene: TRBV5-4
clone size: NA
J gene: TRBJ2-7
D gene: NA
CDR3 length: 13

CDR3 DNA: TGTGCCAGCAGCTCCGGGACTAGAGGCGCTCGGTACGAGCAGTACTTC
CDR3 protein: CASSSGTRGARYEQYF
V gene: TRBV11-3
clone size: few
J gene: TRBJ2-7
D gene: TRBD2
CDR3 length: 16

CDR3 DNA: TGTGCCAGCAGCCTGCGGTCCCAGGGATCCACAGATACGCAGTATTTT
CDR3 protein: CASSLRSQGSTDTQYF
V gene: TRBV3-1
clone size: NA
J gene: TRBJ2-3
D gene: NA
CDR3 length: 16

CDR3 DNA: TGTGCCAGCAGTTTATTCAGGGGCCGATACGAGCAGTACTTC
CDR3 protein: CASSLFRGRYEQYF
V gene: TRBV28
clone size: few
J gene: TRBJ2-7
D gene: NA
CDR3 length: 14

CDR3 DNA: TGTGCCATCAGTGAGTCTGGCGGGGGGGCCACCTTC
CDR3 protein: CAISESGGGATF
V gene: TRBV10-3
clone size: NA
J gene: TRBJ1-2
D gene: NA
CDR3 length: 12

CDR3 DNA: TGTGCCAGCAGAGAGAATGTTATTAGCACTGAAGCTTTCTTT
CDR3 protein: CASRENVISTEAFF
V gene: TRBV7-9
clone size: few
J gene: TRBJ1-1
D gene: NA
CDR3 length: 14

CDR3 DNA: TGCAGGGCCCCAGCCCCCCTCTCCTACGAGCAGTACTTC
CDR3 protein: CRAPAPLSYEQYF
V gene: TRBV20-1
clone size: few
J gene: TRBJ2-7
D gene: NA
CDR3 length: 13

CDR3 DNA: TGCGCCAGCAGCCAACACCGGAGCTCCTACAATGAGCAGTTCTTC
CDR3 protein: CASSQHRSSYNEQFF
V gene: TRBV4-3
clone size: few
J gene: TRBJ2-1
D gene: NA
CDR3 length: 15

CDR3 DNA: TGTGCCAGCAGTCGACTAGCGGAACAAGAGACCCAGTACTTC
CDR3 protein: CASSRLAEQETQYF
V gene: TRBV27
clone size: few
J gene: TRBJ2-5
D gene: TRBD2
CDR3 length: 14